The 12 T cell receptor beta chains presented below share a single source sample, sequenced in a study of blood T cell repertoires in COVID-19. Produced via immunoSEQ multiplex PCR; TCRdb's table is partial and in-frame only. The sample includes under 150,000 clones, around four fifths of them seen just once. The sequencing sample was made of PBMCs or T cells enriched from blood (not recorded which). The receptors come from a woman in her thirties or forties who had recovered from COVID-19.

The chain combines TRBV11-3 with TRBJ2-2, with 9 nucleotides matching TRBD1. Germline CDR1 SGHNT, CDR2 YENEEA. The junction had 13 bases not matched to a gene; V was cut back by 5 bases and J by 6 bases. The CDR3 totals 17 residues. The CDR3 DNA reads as TGTGCCAGCAGCCACAATATCGGGACAGGGTGGCCCGGGGAGCTGTTTTTT. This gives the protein CASSHNIGTGWPGELFF.

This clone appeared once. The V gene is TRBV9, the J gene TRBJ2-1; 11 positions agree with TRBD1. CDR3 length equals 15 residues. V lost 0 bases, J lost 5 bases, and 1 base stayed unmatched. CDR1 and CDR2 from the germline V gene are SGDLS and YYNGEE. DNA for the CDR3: TGTGCCAGCAGCGTAGGGGACAGGGGGGACAATGAGCAGTTCTTC. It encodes CASSVGDRGDNEQFF.

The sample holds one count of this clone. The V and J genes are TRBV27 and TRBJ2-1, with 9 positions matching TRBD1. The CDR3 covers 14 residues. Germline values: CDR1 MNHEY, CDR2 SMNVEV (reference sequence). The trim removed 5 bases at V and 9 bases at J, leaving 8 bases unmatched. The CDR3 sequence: CASSPTGTGSEQFF. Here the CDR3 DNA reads TGTGCCAGCAGTCCCACCGGGACAGGGAGTGAGCAGTTCTTC.

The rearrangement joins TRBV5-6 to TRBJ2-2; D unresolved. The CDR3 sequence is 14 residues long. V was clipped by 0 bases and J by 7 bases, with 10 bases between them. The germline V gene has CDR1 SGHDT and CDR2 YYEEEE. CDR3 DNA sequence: TGTGCCAGCAGCTTGGCAATGTCGGGCGGGGAGCTGTTTTTT. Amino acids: CASSLAMSGGELFF.

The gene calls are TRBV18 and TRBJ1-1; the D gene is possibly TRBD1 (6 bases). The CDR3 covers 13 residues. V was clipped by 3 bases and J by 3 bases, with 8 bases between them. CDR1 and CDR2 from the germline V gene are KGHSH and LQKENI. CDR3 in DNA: TGTGCCAGCTCACCTAACAGGGACACTGAAGCTTTCTTT. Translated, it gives CASSPNRDTEAFF.

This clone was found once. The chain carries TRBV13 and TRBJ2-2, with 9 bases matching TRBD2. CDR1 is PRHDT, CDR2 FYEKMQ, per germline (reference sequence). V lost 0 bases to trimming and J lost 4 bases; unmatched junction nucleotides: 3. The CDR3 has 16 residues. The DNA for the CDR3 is TGTGCCAGCAGCTTAGGGACTAGCGGCCTCACCGGGGAGCTGTTTTTT. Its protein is CASSLGTSGLTGELFF.

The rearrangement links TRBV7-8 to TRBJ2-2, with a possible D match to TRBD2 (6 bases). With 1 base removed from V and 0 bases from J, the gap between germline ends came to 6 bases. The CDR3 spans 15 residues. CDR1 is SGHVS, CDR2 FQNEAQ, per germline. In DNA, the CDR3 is TGTGCCAGCAGCTTAGGACTAGCGAACACCGGGGAGCTGTTTTTT. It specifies CASSLGLANTGELFF.

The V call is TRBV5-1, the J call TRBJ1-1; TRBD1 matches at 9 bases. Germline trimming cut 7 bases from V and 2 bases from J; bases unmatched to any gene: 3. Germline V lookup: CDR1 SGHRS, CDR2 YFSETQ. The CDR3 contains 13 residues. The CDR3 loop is CASGTGINTEAFF. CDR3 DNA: TGCGCCAGCGGGACAGGGATTAACACTGAAGCTTTCTTT.

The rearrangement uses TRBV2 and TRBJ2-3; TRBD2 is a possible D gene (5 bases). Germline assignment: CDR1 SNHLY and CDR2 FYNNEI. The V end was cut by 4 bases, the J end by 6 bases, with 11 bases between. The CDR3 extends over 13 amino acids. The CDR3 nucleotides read TGTGCCAGCAGTGGCCGGACTGGGGATACGCAGTATTTT. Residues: CASSGRTGDTQYF.

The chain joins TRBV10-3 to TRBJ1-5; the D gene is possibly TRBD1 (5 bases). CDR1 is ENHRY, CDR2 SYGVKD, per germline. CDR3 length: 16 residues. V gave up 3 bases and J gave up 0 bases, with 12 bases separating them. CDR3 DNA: TGTGCCATCAGTGATACAGGCAAACCTAGCAATCAGCCCCAGCATTTT. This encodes CAISDTGKPSNQPQHF.

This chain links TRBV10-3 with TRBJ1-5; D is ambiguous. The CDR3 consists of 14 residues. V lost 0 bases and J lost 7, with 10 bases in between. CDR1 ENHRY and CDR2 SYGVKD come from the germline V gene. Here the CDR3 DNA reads TGTGCCATCAGTGAGTCGGCGGTGAGGCAGCCCCAGCATTTT. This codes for CAISESAVRQPQHF.

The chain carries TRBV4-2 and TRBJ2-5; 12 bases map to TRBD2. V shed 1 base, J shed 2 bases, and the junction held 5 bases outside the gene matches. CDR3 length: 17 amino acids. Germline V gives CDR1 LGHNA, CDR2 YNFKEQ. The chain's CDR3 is CASSQGSSGREQETQYF. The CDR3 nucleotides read TGTGCCAGCAGCCAAGGCTCTAGCGGGAGGGAACAAGAGACCCAGTACTTC.